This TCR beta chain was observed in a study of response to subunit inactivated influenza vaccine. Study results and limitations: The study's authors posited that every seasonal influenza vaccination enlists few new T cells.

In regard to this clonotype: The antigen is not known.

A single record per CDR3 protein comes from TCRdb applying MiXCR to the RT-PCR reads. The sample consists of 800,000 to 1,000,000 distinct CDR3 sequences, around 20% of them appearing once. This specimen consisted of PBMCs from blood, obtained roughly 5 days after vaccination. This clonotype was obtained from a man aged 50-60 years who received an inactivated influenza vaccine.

The CDR3 protein is CASSFKRLDSEQYF. As DNA, the CDR3 is TGTGCCAGCAGCTTTAAGAGACTAGATAGCGAGCAGTACTTC. J is TRBJ2-7 and V is TRBV5-6; the D gene is possibly TRBD2 (6 bases). The CDR3 has 14 residues. The germline V gene has CDR1 SGHDT and CDR2 YYEEEE. The ends were cut back, 2 bases at V and 6 bases at J, with 15 bases in the middle.